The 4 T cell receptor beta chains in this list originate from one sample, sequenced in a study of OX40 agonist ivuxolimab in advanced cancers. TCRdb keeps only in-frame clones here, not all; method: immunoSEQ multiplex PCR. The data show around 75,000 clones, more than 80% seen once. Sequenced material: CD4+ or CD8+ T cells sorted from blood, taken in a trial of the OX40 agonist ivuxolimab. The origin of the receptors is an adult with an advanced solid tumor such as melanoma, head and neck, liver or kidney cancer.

CDR3: CASSPGTGGETQYF. CDR3 nucleotide sequence: TGTGCCAGCAGCCCTGGGACAGGGGGAGAGACCCAGTACTTC. The chain carries TRBV11-2 and TRBJ2-5; 11 nucleotides agree with TRBD1. CDR1 and CDR2 from the germline V gene are SGHAT and FQNNGV. Germline trimming cut 5 bases from V and 4 bases from J; bases unmatched to any gene: 3. This CDR3 spans 14 amino acids.

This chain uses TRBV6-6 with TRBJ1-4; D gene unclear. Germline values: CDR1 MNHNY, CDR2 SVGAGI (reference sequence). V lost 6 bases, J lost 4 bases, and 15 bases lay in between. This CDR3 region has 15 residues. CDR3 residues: CASSRGPALNEKLFF. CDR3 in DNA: TGTGCCAGCAGCCGAGGACCGGCCCTTAATGAAAAACTGTTTTTT.

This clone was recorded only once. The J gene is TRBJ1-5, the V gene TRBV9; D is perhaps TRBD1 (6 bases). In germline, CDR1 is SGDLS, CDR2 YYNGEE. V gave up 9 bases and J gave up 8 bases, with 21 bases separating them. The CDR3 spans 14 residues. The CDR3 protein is CANPKQGGEEPQHF. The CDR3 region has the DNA TGTGCCAACCCCAAACAGGGAGGAGAGGAGCCCCAGCATTTT.

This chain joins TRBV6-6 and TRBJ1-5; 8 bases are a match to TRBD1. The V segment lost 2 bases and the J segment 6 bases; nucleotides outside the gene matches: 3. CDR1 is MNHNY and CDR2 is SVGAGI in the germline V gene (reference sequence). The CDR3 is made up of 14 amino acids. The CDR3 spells CASSYPGGFQPQHF. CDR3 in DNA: TGTGCCAGCAGTTACCCAGGGGGCTTTCAGCCCCAGCATTTT.